The rows below give T cell receptor beta chains drawn from one sample of a study of identical twins. TCRdb re-called the 5' RACE reads through MiXCR, storing one row per CDR3 protein. The sample has 300,000 to 400,000 distinct CDR3 sequences, about 12% seen once. The same sample was also used in a study of yellow fever vaccine responses in identical twins.

Sequencing was carried out using CD8+ T cells sorted from blood. The receptors stem from a woman between 18 and 30 years old in good health. Both conserved end residues are trimmed from each CDR3. Clone size is stated in some rows and not others, as once, few, many or a class when expanded.

TRBV4-1	TRBJ2-5	many	ASSRTGSGETQY
TRBV27	TRBJ2-1	NA	ASSLSGREQF
TRBV7-6	TRBJ2-2	NA	ASSLAYFPTGELF
TRBV11-3	TRBJ2-2	NA	ASSYRQNTGELF
TRBV24-1	TRBJ2-1	few	ATKRGTMGDNEQF
TRBV25-1	TRBJ2-6	NA	ASSDLQGTGANVLT
TRBV19	TRBJ2-7	few	ASSWSGTYEQY
TRBV6-2/TRBV6-3	TRBJ2-5	NA	ASSYSAGGGMETQY
TRBV7-6	TRBJ2-3	few	ASSLLDRVGDTQY
TRBV7-3	TRBJ2-3	many	ASSLTSGSADTQY
TRBV12-3/TRBV12-4	TRBJ2-1	NA	ASSIRYGDEQF
TRBV12-3/TRBV12-4	TRBJ1-3	NA	ASSSDRDAGNTIY
TRBV24-1	TRBJ2-1	NA	ATSGGGTSGRLDYNEQF
TRBV6-1	TRBJ2-1	NA	ASSDRRGGLSFYNEQF
TRBV11-3	TRBJ2-1	few	ASSPTKVEQF
TRBV10-3	TRBJ2-7	NA	AISEPGQGNEQY
TRBV20-1	TRBJ2-5	NA	SARAGGGQETQY
TRBV4-1	TRBJ2-4	few	ASSQEGLAGGPWNIQY
TRBV7-8	TRBJ2-7	NA	ASSLRLAGGPYEQY
TRBV10-3	TRBJ2-3	NA	AISARTSGRDTQY
TRBV4-1	TRBJ2-7	NA	ASSQVKGGLYEQY
TRBV2	TRBJ2-3	few	ASSVDSLTDTQY
TRBV13	TRBJ1-1	few	ASSLGRGVGTEAF
TRBV2	TRBJ2-1	few	ASSDSGSGSSSFDEQF
TRBV3-1	TRBJ2-6	NA	ASSQGGLAGARWANVLT
TRBV12-3/TRBV12-4	TRBJ2-2	many	ASSLGPLGTGELF
TRBV12-3/TRBV12-4	TRBJ1-2	many	ASRTLRDRPNYGYT
TRBV28	TRBJ2-1	few	ASSLGRASVNNEQF